This T cell receptor (beta chain) emerged from a study of OX40 agonist ivuxolimab in advanced cancers. The overall study: The dose of intravenous ivuxolimab that patients received every 2 weeks ranged from 0.01 to 10 mg/kg. Having had anti-PD-1, anti-PD-L1 or anti-CTLA-4 therapy before was allowed, and about 42% had some.

Points on this clone: What it binds is not known.

Study-wide results and caveats: Among T cells, CD8+ cells averaged more expanded clones than CD4+ cells. In the 0.1 to 3.0 mg/kg range, CD4+ and CD8+ blood T cells had expanded clonally by week 6.

This table comes from immunoSEQ multiplex PCR, and its TCRdb copy is limited to in-frame clones, with some not included. The data hold about 68,000 clones, with around nine tenths observed a single time. V gave up 8 bases and J gave up 3 bases, with 4 bases separating them. Germline values: CDR1 MNHNS, CDR2 SASEGT. This CDR3 comprises 10 residues. The chain recombines TRBV6-1 with TRBJ1-2; D uncertain. Sequenced here: CD4+ or CD8+ T cells sorted from blood, sampled in a trial of the OX40 agonist ivuxolimab. The receptor was derived from an adult with an advanced solid tumor such as melanoma, head and neck, liver or kidney cancer. The CDR3 DNA reads as TGTGCCAGCGGGCACTATGGCTACACCTTC. Protein sequence: CASGHYGYTF.